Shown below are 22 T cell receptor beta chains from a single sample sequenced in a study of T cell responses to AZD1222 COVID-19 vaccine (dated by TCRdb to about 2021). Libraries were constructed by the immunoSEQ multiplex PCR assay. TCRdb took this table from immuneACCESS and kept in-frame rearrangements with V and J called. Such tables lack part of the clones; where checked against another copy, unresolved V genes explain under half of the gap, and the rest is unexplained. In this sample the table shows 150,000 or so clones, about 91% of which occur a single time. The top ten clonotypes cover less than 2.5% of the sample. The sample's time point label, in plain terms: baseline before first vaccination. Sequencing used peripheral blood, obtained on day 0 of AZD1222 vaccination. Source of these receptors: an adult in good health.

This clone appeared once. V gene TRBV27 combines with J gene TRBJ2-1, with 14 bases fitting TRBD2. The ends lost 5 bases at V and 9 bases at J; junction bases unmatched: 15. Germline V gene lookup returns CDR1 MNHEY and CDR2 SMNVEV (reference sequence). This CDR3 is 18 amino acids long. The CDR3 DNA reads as TGTGCCAGCAGTCCTGGGACTAGCGGGAGATGGGGGATCATTGAGCAGTTCTTC. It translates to CASSPGTSGRWGIIEQFF.

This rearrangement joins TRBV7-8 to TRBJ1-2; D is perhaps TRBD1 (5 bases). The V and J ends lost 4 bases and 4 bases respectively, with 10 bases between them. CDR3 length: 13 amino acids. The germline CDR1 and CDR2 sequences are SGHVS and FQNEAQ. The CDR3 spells CASSSRGGYGYTF. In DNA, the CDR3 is TGTGCCAGCAGCTCCCGGGGGGGCTATGGCTACACCTTC.

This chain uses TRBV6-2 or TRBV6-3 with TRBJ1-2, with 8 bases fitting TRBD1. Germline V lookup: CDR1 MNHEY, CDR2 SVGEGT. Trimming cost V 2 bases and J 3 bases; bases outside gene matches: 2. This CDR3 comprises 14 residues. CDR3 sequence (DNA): TGTGCCAGCAGTTACGCAGGGGGCGACTATGGCTACACCTTC. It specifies CASSYAGGDYGYTF.

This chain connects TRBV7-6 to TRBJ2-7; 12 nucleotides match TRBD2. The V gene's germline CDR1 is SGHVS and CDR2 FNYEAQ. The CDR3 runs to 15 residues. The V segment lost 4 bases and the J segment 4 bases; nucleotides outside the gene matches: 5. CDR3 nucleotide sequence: TGTGCCAGCAGCTCCTCTAGCGGGAGGGGGTACGAGCAGTACTTC. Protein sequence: CASSSSSGRGYEQYF.

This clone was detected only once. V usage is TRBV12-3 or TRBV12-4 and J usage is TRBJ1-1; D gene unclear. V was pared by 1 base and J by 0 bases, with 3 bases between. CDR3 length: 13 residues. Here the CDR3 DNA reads TGTGCCAGCAGTTTAGGATTGAACACTGAAGCTTTCTTT. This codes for CASSLGLNTEAFF.

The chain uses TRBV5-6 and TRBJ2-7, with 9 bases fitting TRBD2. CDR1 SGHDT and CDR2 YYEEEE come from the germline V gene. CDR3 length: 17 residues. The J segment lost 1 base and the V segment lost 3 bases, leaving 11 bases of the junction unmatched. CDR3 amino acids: CASSYGTPRGGSYEQYF. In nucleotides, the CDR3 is TGTGCCAGCAGCTATGGGACTCCGCGGGGGGGATCCTACGAGCAGTACTTC.

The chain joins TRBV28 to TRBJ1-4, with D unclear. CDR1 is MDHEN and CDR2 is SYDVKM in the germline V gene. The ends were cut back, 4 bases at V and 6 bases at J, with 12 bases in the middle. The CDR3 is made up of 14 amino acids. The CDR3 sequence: CASSSDLSDEKLFF. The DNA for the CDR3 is TGTGCCAGCAGTTCGGACCTTTCGGATGAAAAACTGTTTTTT.

The CDR3: CAWSVDENYGYTF. The CDR3 DNA reads as TGTGCCTGGAGTGTGGACGAAAACTATGGCTACACCTTC. The J gene is TRBJ1-2, the V gene TRBV30, with D uncertain. V lost 0 bases and J lost 2, with 7 bases in between. Looked up from germline, CDR1 is GTSNPN and CDR2 is SVGIG (reference sequence). The CDR3 loop spans 13 amino acids.

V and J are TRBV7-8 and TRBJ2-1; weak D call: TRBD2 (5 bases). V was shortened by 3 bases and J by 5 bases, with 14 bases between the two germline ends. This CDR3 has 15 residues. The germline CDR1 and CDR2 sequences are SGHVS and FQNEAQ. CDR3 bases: TGTGCCAGCAGCTTCGATGGTCAGCGGCACAATGAGCAGTTCTTC. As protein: CASSFDGQRHNEQFF.

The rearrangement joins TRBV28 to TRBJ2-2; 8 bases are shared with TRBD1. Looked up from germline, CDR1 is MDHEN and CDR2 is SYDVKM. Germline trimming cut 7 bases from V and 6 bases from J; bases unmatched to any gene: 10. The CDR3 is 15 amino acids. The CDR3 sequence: CASKGSGQEAGELFF. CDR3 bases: TGTGCCAGCAAAGGTTCGGGACAGGAGGCCGGGGAGCTGTTTTTT.

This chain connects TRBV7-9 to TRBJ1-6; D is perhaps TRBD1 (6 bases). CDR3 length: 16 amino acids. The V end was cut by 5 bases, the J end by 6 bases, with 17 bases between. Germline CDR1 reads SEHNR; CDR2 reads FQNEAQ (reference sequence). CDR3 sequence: CASSQDAGQLNSPLHF. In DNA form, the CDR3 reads TGTGCCAGCAGCCAGGACGCAGGACAGCTTAATTCACCCCTCCACTTT.

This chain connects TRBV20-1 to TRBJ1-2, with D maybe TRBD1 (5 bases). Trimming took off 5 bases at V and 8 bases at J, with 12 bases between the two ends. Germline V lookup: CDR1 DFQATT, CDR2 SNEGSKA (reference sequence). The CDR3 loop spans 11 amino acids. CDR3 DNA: TGCAGTGCTCCAGGGATTAGCGGCTACACCTTC. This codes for CSAPGISGYTF.

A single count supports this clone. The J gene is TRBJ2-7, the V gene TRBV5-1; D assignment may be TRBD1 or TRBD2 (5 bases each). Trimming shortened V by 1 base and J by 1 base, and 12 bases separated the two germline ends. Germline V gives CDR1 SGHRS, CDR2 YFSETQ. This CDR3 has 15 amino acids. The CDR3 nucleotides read TGCGCCAGCAGCTTGCCCGGGACGGTTTCCTACGAGCAGTACTTC. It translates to CASSLPGTVSYEQYF.

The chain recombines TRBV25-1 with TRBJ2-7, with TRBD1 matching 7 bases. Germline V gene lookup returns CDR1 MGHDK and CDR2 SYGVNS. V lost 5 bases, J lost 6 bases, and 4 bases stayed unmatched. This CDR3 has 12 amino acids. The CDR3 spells CASSNTGAEQYF. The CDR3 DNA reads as TGTGCCAGCAGTAACACAGGGGCCGAGCAGTACTTC.

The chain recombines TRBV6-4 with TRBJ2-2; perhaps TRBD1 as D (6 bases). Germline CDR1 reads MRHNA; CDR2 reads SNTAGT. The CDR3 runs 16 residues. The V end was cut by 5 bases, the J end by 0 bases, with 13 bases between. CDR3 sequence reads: CASSTQGSTNTGELFF. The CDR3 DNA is TGTGCCAGCAGTACACAGGGCTCTACGAACACCGGGGAGCTGTTTTTT.

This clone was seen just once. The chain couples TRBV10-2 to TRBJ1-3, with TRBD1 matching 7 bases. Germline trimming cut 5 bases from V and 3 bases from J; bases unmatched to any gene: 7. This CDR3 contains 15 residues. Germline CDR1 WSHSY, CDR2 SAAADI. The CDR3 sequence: CASSPGQVNGNTIYF. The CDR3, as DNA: TGCGCCAGCAGTCCAGGACAGGTCAATGGAAACACCATATATTTT.

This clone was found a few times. In DNA form, the CDR3 reads TGTGCCAGCAGCTCGGACAGGGGGCAGCGTACCTACGAGCAGTACTTC. Translating gives CASSSDRGQRTYEQYF. This rearrangement joins TRBV7-2 to TRBJ2-7, with TRBD1 matching 11 bases. This CDR3 is 16 amino acids long. Trimming at V came to 4 bases and at J to 2 bases, leaving 7 bases not matched to a gene. Looked up from germline, CDR1 is SGHTA and CDR2 is FQGNSA.

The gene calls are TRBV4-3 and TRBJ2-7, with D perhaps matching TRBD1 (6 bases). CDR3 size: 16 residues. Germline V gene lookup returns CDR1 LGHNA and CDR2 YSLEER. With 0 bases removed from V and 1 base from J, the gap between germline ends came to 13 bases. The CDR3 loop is CASSQDPGVGSYEQYF. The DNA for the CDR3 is TGCGCCAGCAGCCAAGATCCAGGGGTGGGATCCTACGAGCAGTACTTC.

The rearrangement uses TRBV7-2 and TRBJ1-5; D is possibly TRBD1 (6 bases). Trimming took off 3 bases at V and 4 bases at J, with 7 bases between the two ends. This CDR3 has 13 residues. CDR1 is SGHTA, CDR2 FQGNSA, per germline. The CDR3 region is CASSLTGNQPQHF. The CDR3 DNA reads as TGTGCCAGCAGCTTGACAGGAAATCAGCCCCAGCATTTT. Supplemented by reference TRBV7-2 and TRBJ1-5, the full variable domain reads GAGVSQSPSNKVTEKGKDVELRCDPISGHTALYWYRQSLGQGLEFLIYFQGNSAPDKSGLPSDRFSAERTGGSVSTLTIQRTQQEDSAVYLCASSLTGNQPQHFGDGTRLSIL.

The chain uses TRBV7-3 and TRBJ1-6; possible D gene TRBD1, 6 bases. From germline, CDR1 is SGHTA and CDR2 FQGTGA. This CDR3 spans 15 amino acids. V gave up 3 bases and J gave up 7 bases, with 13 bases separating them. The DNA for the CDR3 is TGTGCCAGCAGCTTCCAGGGGCTTTCGAATTCACCCCTCCACTTT. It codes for CASSFQGLSNSPLHF.

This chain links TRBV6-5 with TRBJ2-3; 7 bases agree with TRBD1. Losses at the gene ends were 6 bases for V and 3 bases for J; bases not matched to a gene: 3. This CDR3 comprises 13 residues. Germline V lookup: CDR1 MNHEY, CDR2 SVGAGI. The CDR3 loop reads CASSHRGTDTQYF. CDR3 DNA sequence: TGTGCCAGCAGCCACAGGGGTACAGATACGCAGTATTTT.

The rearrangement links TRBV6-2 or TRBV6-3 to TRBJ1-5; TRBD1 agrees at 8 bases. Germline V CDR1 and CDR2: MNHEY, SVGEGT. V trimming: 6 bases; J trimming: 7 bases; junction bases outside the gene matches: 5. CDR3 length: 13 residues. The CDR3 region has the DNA TGTGCCAGCAGCGGGACAGGAAGGCAGCCCCAGCATTTT. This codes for CASSGTGRQPQHF.